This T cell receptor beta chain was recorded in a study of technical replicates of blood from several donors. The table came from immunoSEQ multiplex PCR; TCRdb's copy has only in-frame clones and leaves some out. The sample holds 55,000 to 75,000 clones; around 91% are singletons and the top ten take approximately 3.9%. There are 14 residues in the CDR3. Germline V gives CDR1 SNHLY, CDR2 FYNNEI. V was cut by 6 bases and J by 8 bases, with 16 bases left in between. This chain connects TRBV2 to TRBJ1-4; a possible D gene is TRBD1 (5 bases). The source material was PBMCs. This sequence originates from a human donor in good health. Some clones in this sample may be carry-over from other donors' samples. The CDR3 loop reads CASRTQGLGEKLFF. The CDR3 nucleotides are TGTGCCAGCAGAACTCAGGGTTTAGGGGAAAAACTGTTTTTT.